The T cell receptor (beta chain) described here comes from a study of T cell changes during pregnancy in multiple sclerosis. TCRdb's table, derived via immunoSEQ multiplex PCR, lists solely in-frame clones and lacks some. This table holds fewer than 65,000 clones, around nine tenths found once. Per germline, CDR1 MNHEY and CDR2 SVGAGI. V was pared by 6 bases and J by 7 bases, with 7 bases between. The CDR3 has 11 amino acids. The chain recombines TRBV6-5 with TRBJ2-1; D is uncertain. The sequence was collected from a female donor in good health, enrolled as a control in a pregnancy study. The material was peripheral blood, obtained in the first trimester of pregnancy. The CDR3 here is CASSTWNEQFF. The CDR3 DNA reads TGTGCCAGCAGCACATGGAATGAGCAGTTCTTC.